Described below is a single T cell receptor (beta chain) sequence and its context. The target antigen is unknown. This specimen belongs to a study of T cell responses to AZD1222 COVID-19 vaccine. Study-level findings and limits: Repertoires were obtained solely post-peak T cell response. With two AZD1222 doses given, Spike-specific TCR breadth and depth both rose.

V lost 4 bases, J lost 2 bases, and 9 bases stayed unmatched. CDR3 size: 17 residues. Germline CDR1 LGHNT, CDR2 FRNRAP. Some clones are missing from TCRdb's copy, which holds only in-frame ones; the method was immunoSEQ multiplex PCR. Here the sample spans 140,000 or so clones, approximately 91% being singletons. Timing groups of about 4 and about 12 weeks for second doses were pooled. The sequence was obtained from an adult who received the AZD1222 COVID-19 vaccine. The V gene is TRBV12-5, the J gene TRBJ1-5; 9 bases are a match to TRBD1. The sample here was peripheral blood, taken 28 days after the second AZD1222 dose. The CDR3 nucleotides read TGTGCTAGTGGTTGGACAGGGGCGGAATGGGGCAATCAGCCCCAGCATTTT. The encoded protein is CASGWTGAEWGNQPQHF.